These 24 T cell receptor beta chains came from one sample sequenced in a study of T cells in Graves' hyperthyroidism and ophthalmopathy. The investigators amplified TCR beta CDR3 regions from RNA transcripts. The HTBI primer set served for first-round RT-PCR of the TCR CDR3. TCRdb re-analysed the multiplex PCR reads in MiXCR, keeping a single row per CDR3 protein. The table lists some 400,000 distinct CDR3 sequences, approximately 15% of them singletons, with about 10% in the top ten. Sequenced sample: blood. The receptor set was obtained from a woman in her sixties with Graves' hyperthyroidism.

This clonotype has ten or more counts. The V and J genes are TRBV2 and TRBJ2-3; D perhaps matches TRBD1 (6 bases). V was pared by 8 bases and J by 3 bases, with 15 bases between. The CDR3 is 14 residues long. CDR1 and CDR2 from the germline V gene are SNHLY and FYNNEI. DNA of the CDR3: TGTGCCAGCCTATTGCAAGGGGGTACAGATACGCAGTATTTT. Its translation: CASLLQGGTDTQYF.

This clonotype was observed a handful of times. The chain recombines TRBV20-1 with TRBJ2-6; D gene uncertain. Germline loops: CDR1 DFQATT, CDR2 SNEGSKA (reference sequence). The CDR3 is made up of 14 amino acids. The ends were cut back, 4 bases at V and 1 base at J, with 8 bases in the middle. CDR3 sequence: CSAMGRSGANVLTF. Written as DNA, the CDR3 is TGCAGTGCTATGGGAAGATCTGGGGCCAACGTCCTGACTTTC.

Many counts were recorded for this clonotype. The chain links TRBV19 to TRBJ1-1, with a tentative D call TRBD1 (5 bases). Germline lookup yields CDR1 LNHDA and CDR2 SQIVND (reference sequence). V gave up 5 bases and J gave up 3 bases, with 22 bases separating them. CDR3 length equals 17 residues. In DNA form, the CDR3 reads TGTGCCAGTAGTGCCCCGTATAAATGGGACCAGGACACTGAAGCTTTCTTT. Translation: CASSAPYKWDQDTEAFF.

CDR3 region: CASSLTLASGGTDTQYF. The CDR3 DNA reads as TGTGCCAGCAGCTTAACATTGGCTTCGGGAGGAACAGATACGCAGTATTTT. J is TRBJ2-3 and V is TRBV7-3; 7 positions match TRBD2. Germline-derived CDR1 and CDR2 are SGHTA and FQGTGA. The trim removed 0 bases at V and 3 bases at J, leaving 9 bases unmatched. The CDR3 totals 17 residues.

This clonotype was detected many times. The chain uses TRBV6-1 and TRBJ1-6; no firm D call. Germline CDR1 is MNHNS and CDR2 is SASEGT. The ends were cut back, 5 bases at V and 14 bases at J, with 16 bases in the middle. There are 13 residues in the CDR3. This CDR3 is CASSYPGTYSLHF. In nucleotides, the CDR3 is TGTGCCAGCAGTTACCCTGGAACGTATTCCCTCCACTTT.

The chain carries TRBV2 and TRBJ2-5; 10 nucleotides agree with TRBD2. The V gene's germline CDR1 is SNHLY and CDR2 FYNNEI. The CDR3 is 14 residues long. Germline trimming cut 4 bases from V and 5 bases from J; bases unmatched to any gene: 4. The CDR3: CASSGAGGLETQYF. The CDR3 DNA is TGTGCCAGCAGTGGAGCGGGAGGGCTGGAGACCCAGTACTTC.

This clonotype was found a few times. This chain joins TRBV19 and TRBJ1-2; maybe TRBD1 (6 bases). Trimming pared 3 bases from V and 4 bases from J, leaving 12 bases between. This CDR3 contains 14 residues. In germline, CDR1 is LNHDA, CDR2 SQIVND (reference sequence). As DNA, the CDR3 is TGTGCCAGTAGTATTCCACAGGGATTCTATGGCTACACCTTC. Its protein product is CASSIPQGFYGYTF.

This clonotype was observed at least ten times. CDR3 in amino acids: CASKRDRTSTDTQYF. Here the CDR3 DNA reads TGTGCCAGCAAAAGGGACAGAACTAGCACAGATACGCAGTATTTT. The chain joins TRBV7-3 to TRBJ2-3, with 7 bases aligning to TRBD1. The length of the CDR3 is 15 residues. V shed 7 bases, J shed 0 bases, and the junction held 7 bases outside the gene matches. The germline CDR1 and CDR2 sequences are SGHTA and FQGTGA.

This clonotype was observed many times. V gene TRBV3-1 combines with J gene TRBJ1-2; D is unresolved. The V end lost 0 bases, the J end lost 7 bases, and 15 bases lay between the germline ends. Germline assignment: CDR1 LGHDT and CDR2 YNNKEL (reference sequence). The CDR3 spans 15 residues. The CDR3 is CASSQELAAASGYTF. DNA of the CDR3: TGTGCCAGCAGCCAAGAATTGGCGGCAGCTTCTGGCTACACCTTC. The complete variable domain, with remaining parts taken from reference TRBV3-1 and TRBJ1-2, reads DTAVSQTPKYLVTQMGNDKSIKCEQNLGHDTMYWYKQDSKKFLKIMFSYNNKELIINETVPNRFSPKSPDKAHLNLHINSLELGDSAVYFCASSQELAAASGYTFGSGTRLTVV.

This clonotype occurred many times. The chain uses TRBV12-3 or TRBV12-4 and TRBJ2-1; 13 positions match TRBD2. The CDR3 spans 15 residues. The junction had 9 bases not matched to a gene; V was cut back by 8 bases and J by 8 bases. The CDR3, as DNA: TGTGCCAGCCTGCCGGGACTAGCGGGAAGGGATGAGCAGTTCTTC. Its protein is CASLPGLAGRDEQFF.

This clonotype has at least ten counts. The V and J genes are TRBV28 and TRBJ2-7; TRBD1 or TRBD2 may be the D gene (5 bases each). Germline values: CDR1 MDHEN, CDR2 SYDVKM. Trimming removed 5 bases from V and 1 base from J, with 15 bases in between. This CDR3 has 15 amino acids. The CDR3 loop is CASSPRGSLSYEQYF. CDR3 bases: TGTGCCAGCAGTCCCCGGGGCTCACTATCCTACGAGCAGTACTTC. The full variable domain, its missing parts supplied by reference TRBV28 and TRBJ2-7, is DVKVTQSSRYLVKRTGEKVFLECVQDMDHENMFWYRQDPGLGLRLIYFSYDVKMKEKGDIPEGYSVSREKKERFSLILESASTNQTSMYLCASSPRGSLSYEQYFGPGTRLTVT.

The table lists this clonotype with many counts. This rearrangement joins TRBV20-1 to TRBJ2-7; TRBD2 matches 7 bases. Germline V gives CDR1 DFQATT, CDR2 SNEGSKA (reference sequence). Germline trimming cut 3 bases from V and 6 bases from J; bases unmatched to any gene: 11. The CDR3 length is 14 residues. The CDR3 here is CSASWGGGKSEQYF. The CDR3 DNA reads TGCAGTGCTAGTTGGGGGGGAGGGAAGAGCGAGCAGTACTTC.

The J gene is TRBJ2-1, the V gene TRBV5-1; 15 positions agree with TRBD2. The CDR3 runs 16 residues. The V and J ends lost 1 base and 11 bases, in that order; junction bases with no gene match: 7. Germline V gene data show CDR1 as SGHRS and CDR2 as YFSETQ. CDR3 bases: TGCGCCAGCAGCTTGCGCCGGACTAGCGGGAGGGAAAAGCAGTTCTTC. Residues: CASSLRRTSGREKQFF.

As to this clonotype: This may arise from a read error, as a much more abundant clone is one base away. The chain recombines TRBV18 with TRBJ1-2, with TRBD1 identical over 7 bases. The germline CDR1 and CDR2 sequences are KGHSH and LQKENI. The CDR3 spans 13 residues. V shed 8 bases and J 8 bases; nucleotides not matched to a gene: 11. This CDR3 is CASPHKTGLGYTF. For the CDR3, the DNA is TGTGCCAGCCCTCACAAGACAGGGCTCGGCTACACCTTC.

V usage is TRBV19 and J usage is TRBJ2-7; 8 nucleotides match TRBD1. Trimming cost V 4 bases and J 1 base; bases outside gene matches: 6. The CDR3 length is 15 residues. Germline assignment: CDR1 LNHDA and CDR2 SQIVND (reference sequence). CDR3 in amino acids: CASSTPGQASYEQYF. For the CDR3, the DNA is TGTGCCAGTAGTACACCGGGACAGGCTTCCTACGAGCAGTACTTC.

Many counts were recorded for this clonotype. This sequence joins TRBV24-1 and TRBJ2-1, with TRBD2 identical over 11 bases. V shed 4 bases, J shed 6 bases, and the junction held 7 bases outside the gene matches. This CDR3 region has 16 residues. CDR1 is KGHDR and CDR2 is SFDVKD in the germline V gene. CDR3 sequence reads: CATSELGLAEINEQFF. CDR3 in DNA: TGTGCCACCAGTGAACTGGGACTAGCGGAGATCAATGAGCAGTTCTTC.

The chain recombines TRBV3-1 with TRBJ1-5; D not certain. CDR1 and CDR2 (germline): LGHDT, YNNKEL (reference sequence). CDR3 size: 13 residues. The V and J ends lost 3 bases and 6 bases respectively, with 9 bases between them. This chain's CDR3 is CASSHLESQPQHF. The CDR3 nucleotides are TGTGCCAGCAGCCACTTGGAGAGTCAGCCCCAGCATTTT.

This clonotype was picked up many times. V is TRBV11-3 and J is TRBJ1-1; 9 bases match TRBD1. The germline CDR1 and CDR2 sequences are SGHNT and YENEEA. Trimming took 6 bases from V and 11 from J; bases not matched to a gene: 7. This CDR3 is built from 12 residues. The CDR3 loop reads CASRMTGGKAFF. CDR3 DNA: TGTGCCAGCAGAATGACAGGGGGGAAGGCTTTCTTT.

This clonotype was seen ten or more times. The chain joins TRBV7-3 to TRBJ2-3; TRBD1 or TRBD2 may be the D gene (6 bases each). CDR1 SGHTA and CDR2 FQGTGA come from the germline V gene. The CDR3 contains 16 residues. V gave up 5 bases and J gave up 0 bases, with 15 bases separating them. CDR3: CASSPGAGPSTDTQYF. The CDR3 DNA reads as TGTGCCAGCAGCCCGGGGGCGGGACCCAGCACAGATACGCAGTATTTT. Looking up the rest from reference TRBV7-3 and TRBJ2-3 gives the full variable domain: GAGVSQTPSNKVTEKGKYVELRCDPISGHTALYWYRQSLGQGPEFLIYFQGTGAADDSGLPNDRFFAVRPEGSVSTLKIQRTERGDSAVYLCASSPGAGPSTDTQYFGPGTRLTVL.

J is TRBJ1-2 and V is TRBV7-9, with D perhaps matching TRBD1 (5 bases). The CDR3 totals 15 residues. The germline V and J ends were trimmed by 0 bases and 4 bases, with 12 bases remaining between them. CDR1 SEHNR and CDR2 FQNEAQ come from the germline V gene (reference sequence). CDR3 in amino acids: CASSLAHQGSYGYTF. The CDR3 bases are TGTGCCAGCAGCTTAGCGCATCAGGGTAGCTATGGCTACACCTTC.

The chain's CDR3 is CASSRQGDEQFF. For the CDR3, the DNA is TGTGCCAGCAGTCGCCAGGGGGACGAGCAGTTCTTC. The chain has TRBV6-1 and TRBJ2-1, with 7 positions matching TRBD1. The CDR3 sequence is 12 residues long. Per germline, CDR1 MNHNS and CDR2 SASEGT. V lost 5 bases to trimming and J lost 10 bases; unmatched junction nucleotides: 5.

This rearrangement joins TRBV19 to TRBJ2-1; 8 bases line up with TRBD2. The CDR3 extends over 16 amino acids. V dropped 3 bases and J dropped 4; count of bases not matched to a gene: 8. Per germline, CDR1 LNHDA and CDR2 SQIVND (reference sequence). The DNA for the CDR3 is TGTGCCAGTAGTATCTCGGCTAGCGGGTTATACAATGAGCAGTTCTTC. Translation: CASSISASGLYNEQFF.

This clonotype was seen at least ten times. CDR3 bases: TGTGCCAGCATTCGTGGGGCAGTTACCTACGAGCAGTACTTC. It translates to CASIRGAVTYEQYF. The gene calls are TRBV11-2 and TRBJ2-7; D might be TRBD1 (5 bases). Germline V gene sequence: CDR1 SGHAT, CDR2 FQNNGV. V lost 7 bases and J lost 2, with 15 bases in between. The CDR3 has 14 residues.

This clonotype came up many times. The chain's CDR3 is CASSLGAGGSYGYTF. The CDR3 DNA is TGTGCCAGCAGCTTGGGTGCAGGGGGCTCGTACGGCTACACCTTC. This sequence joins TRBV11-2 and TRBJ1-2; 8 bases map to TRBD1. CDR3 length: 15 amino acids. Germline CDR1 and CDR2: SGHAT and FQNNGV. Trimming cost V 3 bases and J 8 bases; bases outside gene matches: 11.